The rows below give T cell receptor beta chains drawn from one sample of a study of blood T cell repertoires in COVID-19. Measured with immunoSEQ multiplex PCR; TCRdb has only the in-frame clones, and not every one. The table shows about 120,000 clones, with 65% to 90% occurring only once. Material: peripheral blood. The origin of the receptors is a human donor in a cohort sampled during active COVID-19. CDR3s include the opening cysteine and the closing phenylalanine or tryptophan. A D gene is named only where the DNA matches it firmly. Rows may omit the clone size; those that give it use once, few, many or a size class.

. TRBJ2-2 once TRBV24-1 TGTGCCACCACATCGGGTTCTACCGGGGAGCTGTTTTTT CATTSGSTGELFF
TRBD1 TRBJ1-2 . TRBV5-4 TGTGCCAGCAGCAGGGGGGGACAGGGGAACTATGGCTACACCTTC CASSRGGQGNYGYTF
TRBD1 TRBJ1-2 . TRBV5-1 TGCGCCAGCAGCAGAATGGGGACAGTGAACTATGGCTACACCTTC CASSRMGTVNYGYTF
TRBD1 TRBJ1-4 . TRBV18 TGTGCCAGCTCACCAGACAGGGGGCAGTATGAAAAACTGTTTTTT CASSPDRGQYEKLFF
. TRBJ2-2 . TRBV3-1/TRBV3-2 TGTGCCAGCAGCGAACTTGCTTACACCGGGGAGCTGTTTTTT CASSELAYTGELFF
TRBD1 TRBJ2-1 . TRBV7-6 TGTGCCAGCAGCTCGGCAGGGGGAAACAATGAGCAGTTCTTC CASSSAGGNNEQFF
TRBD1 TRBJ1-6 . TRBV19 TGTGCCAGCAGGACAGGCGGTCAAGTCCCTAATTCACCCCTCCACTTT CASRTGGQVPNSPLHF
TRBD1 TRBJ1-1 . TRBV5-1 TGCGCCAGCAGCTTGACACTAGAAGGGGGCCGGGCTGAAGCTTTCTTT CASSLTLEGGRAEAFF
TRBD2 TRBJ2-3 . TRBV6-1 TGTGCCAGCAGTGTGGGGGGGAGTGGCGGGGGGTCTCCAGGTACGCAGTATTTT CASSVGGSGGGSPGTQYF
TRBD2 TRBJ2-1 . TRBV2 TGTGCCAGCAGTGAGGATGGGCTAGCGGGGGCCTCACAGTTCTTC CASSEDGLAGASQFF
TRBD2 TRBJ2-1 . TRBV5-6 TGTGCCAGCAGCAGAATAGCGGGGGATGAGCAGTTCTTC CASSRIAGDEQFF
. TRBJ2-3 . TRBV5-1 TGCGCCAGCAGCTGGGTCCGCAGGACTAGCACAGATACGCAGTATTTT CASSWVRRTSTDTQYF
TRBD1 TRBJ2-5 . TRBV5-8 TGTGCCAGCAGCCATGCGGGACAGGGGCCAGAGACCCAGTACTTC CASSHAGQGPETQYF
. TRBJ1-6 . TRBV4-3 TGCGCCAGCAGCCAAGAGGGAGCCCTCAATTCACCCCTCCACTTT CASSQEGALNSPLHF
TRBD2 TRBJ2-5 . TRBV6-5 TGTGCCAGCAGTTACTCCTTTGGGACTAGCCACCAGACCCAGTACTTC CASSYSFGTSHQTQYF
. TRBJ1-6 . TRBV20-1 TGCAGTGCTAGTCAGGGTGACACCTATAATTCACCCCTCCACTTT CSASQGDTYNSPLHF
. TRBJ1-6 few TRBV5-5 TGTGCCAGCAGCTTAGGACCTCCTTCGGGAAATTCACCCCTCCACTTT CASSLGPPSGNSPLHF
TRBD2 TRBJ2-1 . TRBV7-9 TGTGCCAGCAGCTTAGATCTAGCGGGGGGGTATGAGCAGTTCTTC CASSLDLAGGYEQFF
. TRBJ1-2 . TRBV7-2 TGTGCCAGCAGCTTAGCCGGCGACAGCTACTGGAATGGCTACACCTTC CASSLAGDSYWNGYTF
TRBD1 TRBJ2-3 . TRBV29-1 TGCAGCGTTGAAGATCAGGGGGCGCCGACAGATACGCAGTATTTT CSVEDQGAPTDTQYF
TRBD2 TRBJ2-5 . TRBV6-2/TRBV6-3 TGTGCCAGCAGTTACTCGAAATCGGGGGGGCGCGTTGGACAAGAGACCCAGTACTTC CASSYSKSGGRVGQETQYF
. TRBJ2-3 . TRBV21-1 TGTGCCAGCAGCATACCGACTAGCGGGGAGCGGAATACGCAGTATTTT CASSIPTSGERNTQYF
TRBD2 TRBJ2-2 . TRBV2 TGTGCCAGCAGTGGCCCGGGGGGGCCTACCGGGGAGCTGTTTTTT CASSGPGGPTGELFF
. TRBJ2-7 . TRBV27 TGTGCCAGCAGTTTCAGGGTTACCCCCTACGAGCAGTACTTC CASSFRVTPYEQYF
. TRBJ1-6 . TRBV7-2 TGTGCCAGCAGCTCCGGGACAATTTCACCCCTCCACTTT CASSSGTISPLHF
. TRBJ1-2 . TRBV28 TGTGCCAGCAGTTTGGACAGTCTCTATGGCTACACCTTC CASSLDSLYGYTF
TRBD2 TRBJ2-7 . TRBV6-2/TRBV6-3 TGTGCCAGCAGTTACAGCCTAGCGGGGGGCTACGAGCAGTACTTC CASSYSLAGGYEQYF
TRBD1 TRBJ1-2 . TRBV2 TGTGCCAGCAGTGACGTGGGACAGGGCATAGCTAACTATGGCTACACCTTC CASSDVGQGIANYGYTF
TRBD1 TRBJ2-7 . TRBV3-1/TRBV3-2 TGTGCCAGCAGCCGGGACGGGACAGGGGACTACGAGCAGTACTTC CASSRDGTGDYEQYF
TRBD1 TRBJ1-4 . TRBV7-9 TGTGCCAGCAGCATCAGACAGGGCGGGACTAATGAAAAACTGTTTTTT CASSIRQGGTNEKLFF
. TRBJ1-1 . TRBV5-1 TGCGCCAGCAGCAAAACAGGGTTCGTCACTGAAGCTTTCTTT CASSKTGFVTEAFF
. TRBJ2-5 . TRBV3-1/TRBV3-2 TGTGCCAGCAGCCAAGGTCCCCTCCACCAAGAGACCCAGTACTTC CASSQGPLHQETQYF
. TRBJ2-4 once TRBV28 TGTGCCAGCAGTTTACCAGGAAACATTCAGTACTTC CASSLPGNIQYF
. TRBJ1-5 . TRBV19 TGTGCCAGTAGTATAGATGGGGGGTTTTGGAATCAGCCCCAGCATTTT CASSIDGGFWNQPQHF
TRBD1 TRBJ2-7 few TRBV7-2 TGTGCCAGCAGCTATAGACAGGGTCCCCACGAGCAGTACTTC CASSYRQGPHEQYF
. TRBJ1-2 . TRBV6-5 TGTGCCAGCAGGCTAAGCTACCAGGGTAGCTATGGCTACACCTTC CASRLSYQGSYGYTF
TRBD1 TRBJ1-2 . TRBV19 TGTGCCACCAGGGACAGGGGAGGTAGCTATGGCTACACCTTC CATRDRGGSYGYTF
. TRBJ2-1 . TRBV6-1 TGTGCCAGCAGTGAACAATGGGCAGGGGGGAATGAGCAGTTCTTC CASSEQWAGGNEQFF
. TRBJ1-5 few TRBV7-9 TGTGCCAGCAGCTTAAGCGGGGGGCTTGATCAGCCCCAGCATTTT CASSLSGGLDQPQHF
. TRBJ2-1 . TRBV5-1 TGCGCCAGCAGCTTGTCATCGGGGGTAGGGCATGAGCAGTTCTTC CASSLSSGVGHEQFF
TRBD1 TRBJ1-2 . TRBV5-1 TGCGCCAGCAGCGGGACTACAGGGGGCGATGGCTACACCTTC CASSGTTGGDGYTF
. TRBJ1-2 . TRBV5-5 TGTGCCAGCAGCTTGGAGGACAGCCGCTATGGCTACACCTTC CASSLEDSRYGYTF
TRBD1 TRBJ1-6 few TRBV5-1 TGCGCCAGCAGTGTTGGACAGGGTGTAGGGAGCTCCTATAATTCACCCCTCCACTTT CASSVGQGVGSSYNSPLHF
. TRBJ2-1 . TRBV6-1 TGTGCCAGCAGTGATCACAGGGCGGGCTACAATGAGCAGTTCTTC CASSDHRAGYNEQFF
. TRBJ1-1 . TRBV6-1 TGTGCCAGCAGTGAACTGAGTGAAGCTTTCTTT CASSELSEAFF